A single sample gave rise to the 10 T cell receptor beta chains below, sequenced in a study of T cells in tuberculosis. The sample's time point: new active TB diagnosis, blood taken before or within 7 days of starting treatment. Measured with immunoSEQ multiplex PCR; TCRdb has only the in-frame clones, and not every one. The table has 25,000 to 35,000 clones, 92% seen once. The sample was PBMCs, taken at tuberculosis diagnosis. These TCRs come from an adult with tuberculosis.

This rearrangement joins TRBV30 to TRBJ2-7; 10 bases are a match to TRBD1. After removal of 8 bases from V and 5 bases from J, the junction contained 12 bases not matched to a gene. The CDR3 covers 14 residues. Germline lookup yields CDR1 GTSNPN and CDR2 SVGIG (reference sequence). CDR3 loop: CAGIPGQGIHEQYF. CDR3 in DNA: TGTGCCGGAATACCGGGACAGGGGATTCACGAGCAGTACTTC.

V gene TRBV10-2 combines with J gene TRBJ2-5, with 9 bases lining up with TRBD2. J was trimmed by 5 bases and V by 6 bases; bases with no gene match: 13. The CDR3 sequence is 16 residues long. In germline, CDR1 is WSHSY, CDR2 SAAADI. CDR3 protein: CASRALVAGDKETQYF. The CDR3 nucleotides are TGCGCCAGCAGGGCATTAGTAGCGGGAGATAAGGAGACCCAGTACTTC.

The CDR3 loop is CASSPSSPHEQFF. The CDR3, as DNA: TGTGCCAGCAGCCCATCTAGCCCCCATGAGCAGTTCTTC. This rearrangement joins TRBV6-6 to TRBJ2-1; D may be TRBD2 (5 bases). CDR1 is MNHNY, CDR2 SVGAGI, per germline (reference sequence). There are 13 residues in the CDR3. The V end lost 6 bases, the J end lost 8 bases, and 14 bases lay between the germline ends.

CDR3 region: CASRWGDTGELFF. CDR3 coding DNA: TGTGCCAGCAGGTGGGGCGACACCGGGGAGCTGTTTTTT. V is TRBV7-2 and J is TRBJ2-2; TRBD1 might be the D (5 bases). V was clipped by 6 bases and J by 3 bases, with 8 bases between them. Germline CDR1 and CDR2: SGHTA and FQGNSA. The CDR3 totals 13 residues.

The CDR3 DNA reads as TGTGCCAGCAGCGCCCGCCCCGGGACTAGCGGGGGAAGAACCGGGGAGCTGTTTTTT. Encoded protein: CASSARPGTSGGRTGELFF. The chain combines TRBV9 with TRBJ2-2; 14 nucleotides agree with TRBD2. The V gene's germline CDR1 is SGDLS and CDR2 YYNGEE. The CDR3 spans 19 residues. V was clipped by 3 bases and J by 5 bases; unmatched bases: 12.

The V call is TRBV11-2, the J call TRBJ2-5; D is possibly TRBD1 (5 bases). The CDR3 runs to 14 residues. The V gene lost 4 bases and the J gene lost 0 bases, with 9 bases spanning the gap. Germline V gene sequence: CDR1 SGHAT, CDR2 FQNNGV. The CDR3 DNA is TGTGCCAGCAGCTCCAGACAGAACCAAGAGACCCAGTACTTC. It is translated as CASSSRQNQETQYF. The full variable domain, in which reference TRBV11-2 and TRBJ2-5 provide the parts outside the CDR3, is EAGVAQSPRYKIIEKRQSVAFWCNPISGHATLYWYQQILGQGPKLLIQFQNNGVVDDSQLPKDRFSAERLKGVDSTLKIQPAKLEDSAVYLCASSSRQNQETQYFGPGTRLLVL.

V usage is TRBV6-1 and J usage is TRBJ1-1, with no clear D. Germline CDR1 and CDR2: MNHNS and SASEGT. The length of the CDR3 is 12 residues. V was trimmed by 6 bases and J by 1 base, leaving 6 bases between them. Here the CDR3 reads CASRRGNTEAFF. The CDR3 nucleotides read TGTGCCAGCAGACGAGGGAACACTGAAGCTTTCTTT.

CDR3 loop: CASSQETGAYEQYF. The CDR3 region has the DNA TGCGCCAGCAGCCAAGAGACGGGGGCCTACGAGCAGTACTTC. The V and J genes are TRBV4-3 and TRBJ2-7; D is perhaps TRBD2 (6 bases). Germline lookup yields CDR1 LGHNA and CDR2 YSLEER. Between the trimmed V and J ends, which lost 0 bases and 2 bases, there was a span of 8 bases. This CDR3 comprises 14 residues.

CDR3 sequence (DNA): TGCGCCAGCAGTAACGGACAGGGACCCCTGGAAGGGGCCAACGTCCTGACTTTC. Protein sequence: CASSNGQGPLEGANVLTF. The chain carries TRBV23-1 and TRBJ2-6, with TRBD1 identical over 8 bases. TRBV23-1 is identified as an open reading frame with a role that is uncertain. This CDR3 has 18 amino acids. With V trimmed by 5 bases and J by 4 bases, 13 bases remained unmatched.

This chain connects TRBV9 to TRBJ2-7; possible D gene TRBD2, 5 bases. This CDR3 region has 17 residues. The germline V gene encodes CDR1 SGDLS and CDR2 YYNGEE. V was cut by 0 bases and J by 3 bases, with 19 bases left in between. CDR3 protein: CASSVGAAPQRNYEQYF. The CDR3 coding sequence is TGTGCCAGCAGCGTAGGAGCGGCGCCGCAAAGAAACTACGAGCAGTACTTC.